Listed here are 25 T cell receptor beta chains from one sample, sequenced in a study of cytomegalovirus exposure and HLA in healthy donors. Clones were sequenced by immunoSEQ multiplex PCR, and TCRdb holds only the in-frame ones, with some missing. The sample lists over 110,000 clones, 86% occurring once. Input material: PBMCs. All receptors come from a man aged 18 to 30 in good health and CMV-seronegative.

The chain has TRBV9 and TRBJ2-7; no clear D. The ends were cut back, 0 bases at V and 0 bases at J, with 7 bases in the middle. The CDR3 spans 14 residues. Per germline, CDR1 SGDLS and CDR2 YYNGEE. The DNA for the CDR3 is TGTGCCAGCAGCGTAGTTAGTCCCTCCTACGAGCAGTACTTC. Protein: CASSVVSPSYEQYF.

The chain carries TRBV25-1 and TRBJ1-4, with TRBD1 identical over 8 bases. J lost 3 bases, V lost 4 bases, and 4 bases had no gene match. The CDR3 sequence is 15 residues long. Germline CDR1 MGHDK, CDR2 SYGVNS. The CDR3 region has the DNA TGTGCCAGCAGTGTCCCGGACAGGGCTAATGAAAAACTGTTTTTT. Translating it yields CASSVPDRANEKLFF.

The V call is TRBV5-6, the J call TRBJ2-3; weak D call: TRBD1 (5 bases). This CDR3 contains 14 residues. CDR1 is SGHDT and CDR2 is YYEEEE in the germline V gene. V was cut by 3 bases and J by 2 bases, with 10 bases left in between. The CDR3 reads CASSYPTATDTQYF. The CDR3 DNA reads TGTGCCAGCAGCTACCCGACAGCCACAGATACGCAGTATTTT.

The chain recombines TRBV28 with TRBJ2-1; 8 bases fit TRBD2. The CDR3 runs 12 residues. V was pared by 7 bases and J by 15 bases, with 11 bases of the junction left unmatched. CDR1 and CDR2 from the germline V gene are MDHEN and SYDVKM. The CDR3 region is CASMLAAGDMFF. The CDR3 DNA reads as TGTGCCAGCATGTTGGCAGCGGGGGATATGTTCTTC.

This chain uses TRBV7-9 with TRBJ2-5; perhaps TRBD2 as D (6 bases). The V gene's germline CDR1 is SEHNR and CDR2 FQNEAQ (reference sequence). Trimming removed 2 bases at V and 4 bases at J, with 8 bases between. The CDR3 is 13 amino acids. CDR3 loop: CASSLMGGETQYF. The DNA of the CDR3 is TGTGCCAGCAGCTTAATGGGGGGAGAGACCCAGTACTTC. The full variable domain, in which reference TRBV7-9 and TRBJ2-5 provide the parts outside the CDR3, is DTGVSQNPRHKITKRGQNVTFRCDPISEHNRLYWYRQTLGQGPEFLTYFQNEAQLEKSRLLSDRFSAERPKGSFSTLEIQRTEQGDSAMYLCASSLMGGETQYFGPGTRLLVL.

The rearrangement uses TRBV30 and TRBJ2-7, with D possibly TRBD2 on 6 matching bases. The CDR3 is made up of 16 amino acids. Germline loops: CDR1 GTSNPN, CDR2 SVGIG (reference sequence). The V gene lost 0 bases and the J gene lost 7 bases, with 22 bases spanning the gap. CDR3 region: CAWSVHWREQLGEQYF. CDR3 nucleotides: TGTGCCTGGAGTGTACATTGGAGGGAGCAGTTGGGAGAGCAGTACTTC.

The rearrangement links TRBV6-5 to TRBJ2-7; 8 bases match TRBD2. The CDR3 is made up of 15 amino acids. Trimming at V came to 6 bases and at J to 2 bases, leaving 9 bases not matched to a gene. The germline gives CDR1 MNHEY, CDR2 SVGAGI. The chain's CDR3 is CASSLSGRGAYEQYF. The DNA of the CDR3 is TGTGCCAGCAGCCTCTCTGGGCGGGGGGCCTACGAGCAGTACTTC.

The chain carries TRBV18 and TRBJ1-1; the D is unclear. Germline values: CDR1 KGHSH, CDR2 LQKENI. This CDR3 is built from 13 residues. The V gene lost 6 bases and the J gene lost 1 base, with 9 bases spanning the gap. The CDR3 reads CASSYQRNTEAFF. The CDR3 DNA reads as TGTGCCAGCTCGTATCAGCGGAACACTGAAGCTTTCTTT.

This clone has only one observation. The chain combines TRBV18 with TRBJ2-2; 7 bases match TRBD1. This CDR3 comprises 17 residues. The V and J ends lost 1 base and 0 bases, in that order; junction bases with no gene match: 5. Germline V CDR1 and CDR2: KGHSH, LQKENI. CDR3 bases: TGTGCCAGCTCACCACTTAGCCAGGGGGCGAACACCGGGGAGCTGTTTTTT. Translation gives CASSPLSQGANTGELFF.

The V call is TRBV2, the J call TRBJ2-2; 10 bases line up with TRBD2. The CDR3 length is 15 residues. The J segment lost 1 base and the V segment lost 4 bases, leaving 0 bases of the junction unmatched. The germline CDR1 and CDR2 sequences are SNHLY and FYNNEI. CDR3 DNA: TGTGCCAGCAGTGCTAGCGGGGGGAACACCGGGGAGCTGTTTTTT. Translation: CASSASGGNTGELFF.

This chain's CDR3 is CASSFTRPIFYGYTF. In DNA, the CDR3 is TGTGCCAGCAGTTTCACTCGCCCGATCTTCTATGGCTACACCTTC. The rearrangement links TRBV28 to TRBJ1-2; D remains ambiguous. The germline gives CDR1 MDHEN, CDR2 SYDVKM. There are 15 residues in the CDR3. Trimming stripped 3 bases from V and 4 bases from J, with 15 bases between.

This chain connects TRBV28 to TRBJ1-4; D unresolved. The CDR3 runs 16 residues. Trimming removed 4 bases at V and 0 bases at J, with 12 bases between. The germline gives CDR1 MDHEN, CDR2 SYDVKM. The CDR3 here is CASSSPGGATNEKLFF. The DNA of the CDR3 is TGTGCCAGCAGTTCCCCTGGCGGTGCAACTAATGAAAAACTGTTTTTT. The full variable domain, completed using reference TRBV28 and TRBJ1-4, is DVKVTQSSRYLVKRTGEKVFLECVQDMDHENMFWYRQDPGLGLRLIYFSYDVKMKEKGDIPEGYSVSREKKERFSLILESASTNQTSMYLCASSSPGGATNEKLFFGSGTQLSVL.

This rearrangement joins TRBV18 to TRBJ1-3, with TRBD1 matching 7 bases. Germline V gives CDR1 KGHSH, CDR2 LQKENI. The CDR3 is 15 amino acids. V shed 6 bases, J shed 0 bases, and the junction held 5 bases outside the gene matches. The CDR3 nucleotides read TGTGCCAGCTCCCCGACAGGGCTCTCTGGAAACACCATATATTTT. Translation gives CASSPTGLSGNTIYF.

V and J are TRBV6-5 and TRBJ1-5, with D uncertain. Per the germline V gene, CDR1 is MNHEY and CDR2 is SVGAGI. The CDR3 loop spans 14 amino acids. Trimming pared 8 bases from V and 5 bases from J, leaving 16 bases between. The chain's CDR3 is CASATGRLDQPQHF. The CDR3 DNA follows: TGTGCCAGCGCCACTGGGAGGCTAGATCAGCCCCAGCATTTT.

The V gene is TRBV27, the J gene TRBJ2-3; 10 positions match TRBD1. The CDR3 loop spans 16 amino acids. With V trimmed by 6 bases and J by 4 bases, 10 bases remained unmatched. The germline gives CDR1 MNHEY, CDR2 SMNVEV (reference sequence). CDR3 protein: CASRKQPGQGSDTQYF. CDR3 sequence (DNA): TGTGCCAGCAGGAAGCAACCGGGACAGGGGTCAGATACGCAGTATTTT.

This clone was recorded only once. This chain links TRBV5-1 with TRBJ2-7, with a tentative D call TRBD1 (6 bases). CDR1 is SGHRS and CDR2 is YFSETQ in the germline V gene. This CDR3 contains 14 residues. Trimming pared 2 bases from V and 5 bases from J, leaving 14 bases between. The CDR3: CASSLSGTSHEQYF. CDR3 nucleotide sequence: TGCGCCAGCAGCTTATCCGGGACATCACACGAGCAGTACTTC.

This chain links TRBV27 with TRBJ2-3; 10 bases are shared with TRBD1. CDR3 length equals 15 residues. In germline, CDR1 is MNHEY, CDR2 SMNVEV (reference sequence). The V and J ends lost 4 bases and 6 bases, in that order; junction bases with no gene match: 7. In DNA, the CDR3 is TGTGCCAGCAGTTATGGGGACAGGGGATATGATACGCAGTATTTT. As protein: CASSYGDRGYDTQYF.

The chain's CDR3 is CASSHPGQGRNYGYTF. Here the CDR3 DNA reads TGTGCCAGCAGCCATCCCGGACAGGGACGTAACTATGGCTACACCTTC. The chain is built from TRBV7-9 and TRBJ1-2; TRBD1 agrees at 8 bases. J gave up 1 base and V 5 bases, and 9 bases lay outside the gene matches. The CDR3 has 16 residues. In germline, CDR1 is SEHNR, CDR2 FQNEAQ (reference sequence).

The rearrangement links TRBV19 to TRBJ1-5; 12 nucleotides match TRBD1. This CDR3 region has 16 residues. After removal of 1 base from V and 6 bases from J, the junction contained 4 bases not matched to a gene. The germline V gene has CDR1 LNHDA and CDR2 SQIVND (reference sequence). The CDR3 loop reads CASSIAGTGGRQPQHF. CDR3 in DNA: TGTGCCAGTAGTATAGCTGGGACAGGGGGCCGTCAGCCCCAGCATTTT.

CDR3 amino acids: CASSPVYVNTEAFF. For the CDR3, the DNA is TGTGCCAGCAGCCCAGTGTACGTGAACACTGAAGCTTTCTTT. The gene calls are TRBV7-2 and TRBJ1-1; no clear D. Germline V gives CDR1 SGHTA, CDR2 FQGNSA. V dropped 5 bases and J dropped 0 bases, with 10 bases sitting between them. This CDR3 region has 14 residues.

The chain recombines TRBV9 with TRBJ1-1; 7 positions match TRBD1. The CDR3 contains 15 residues. Germline CDR1 and CDR2: SGDLS and YYNGEE. The V gene end was trimmed by 0 bases and the J gene end by 2 bases; junction bases not matched to a gene: 4. CDR3 amino acids: CASSVEGGLNTEAFF. DNA for the CDR3: TGTGCCAGCAGCGTAGAAGGGGGCCTTAACACTGAAGCTTTCTTT.

The chain recombines TRBV7-9 with TRBJ2-3; possibly TRBD1 for D (7 bases). Germline lookup yields CDR1 SEHNR and CDR2 FQNEAQ (reference sequence). V was clipped by 0 bases and J by 6 bases, with 16 bases between them. This CDR3 spans 16 amino acids. The CDR3 sequence is CASSLARGRGRDTQYF. CDR3 in DNA: TGTGCCAGCAGCTTAGCCCGTGGCAGGGGGAGGGATACGCAGTATTTT.

This chain uses TRBV14 with TRBJ1-2; D remains ambiguous. V was shortened by 0 bases and J by 4 bases, with 12 bases between the two germline ends. Germline V gene lookup returns CDR1 SGHDN and CDR2 FVKESK. The CDR3 has 15 amino acids. The CDR3 loop reads CASSQDFANPYGYTF. As DNA, the CDR3 is TGTGCCAGCAGCCAAGATTTCGCTAACCCCTATGGCTACACCTTC.

This sequence joins TRBV7-8 and TRBJ2-1, with D possibly being TRBD1 (6 bases). The ends were cut back, 5 bases at V and 8 bases at J, with 16 bases in the middle. This CDR3 is built from 14 residues. Germline-derived CDR1 and CDR2 are SGHVS and FQNEAQ. CDR3 loop: CASSLRTAPDEQFF. DNA for the CDR3: TGTGCCAGCAGCCTACGGACAGCCCCCGATGAGCAGTTCTTC.

This clone occurred once. The chain employs TRBV4-2 and TRBJ2-2, with TRBD2 identical over 12 bases. J was trimmed by 5 bases and V by 4 bases; bases with no gene match: 5. The CDR3 contains 16 residues. The germline gives CDR1 LGHNA, CDR2 YNFKEQ. CDR3: CASSPLLAGGTGELFF. The CDR3 DNA follows: TGTGCCAGCAGCCCCCTCCTAGCGGGGGGGACCGGGGAGCTGTTTTTT.